The 15 T cell receptor beta chains listed next were all sequenced from one sample in a study of cytomegalovirus exposure and HLA in healthy donors. PCR involved 60 Vbeta and 13 Jbeta primers. Here immunoSEQ multiplex PCR was the method, and the copy in TCRdb shows in-frame clones only, minus some. The sample includes around 180,000 clones, approximately 88% seen only once; the top ten take 1.2%. Source material: PBMCs. The receptors were sampled from a boy between 2 and 10 years old in good health and CMV-seronegative.

V and J are TRBV5-6 and TRBJ2-5; possible D gene TRBD1, 5 bases. The germline V gene encodes CDR1 SGHDT and CDR2 YYEEEE. This CDR3 spans 15 amino acids. Trimming stripped 0 bases from V and 5 bases from J, with 14 bases between. As DNA, the CDR3 is TGTGCCAGCAGCTTGGGGGTAGGGGCGGCCGAGACCCAGTACTTC. It encodes CASSLGVGAAETQYF.

V gene TRBV7-3 combines with J gene TRBJ2-1, with D possibly being TRBD1 (6 bases). V was shortened by 4 bases and J by 8 bases, with 15 bases between the two germline ends. The CDR3 totals 14 residues. Germline-derived CDR1 and CDR2 are SGHTA and FQGTGA. CDR3 sequence reads: CASSSGVGRDEQFF. CDR3 in DNA: TGTGCCAGCAGCTCAGGGGTGGGAAGAGATGAGCAGTTCTTC. The whole variable domain, filled in from reference TRBV7-3 and TRBJ2-1, reads GAGVSQTPSNKVTEKGKYVELRCDPISGHTALYWYRQSLGQGPEFLIYFQGTGAADDSGLPNDRFFAVRPEGSVSTLKIQRTERGDSAVYLCASSSGVGRDEQFFGPGTRLTVL.

The chain links TRBV7-9 to TRBJ1-5; tentatively, D is TRBD1 (6 bases). Germline V gene sequence: CDR1 SEHNR, CDR2 FQNEAQ (reference sequence). Between the trimmed V and J ends, which lost 5 bases and 0 bases, there was a span of 14 bases. The CDR3 consists of 16 residues. CDR3 bases: TGTGCCAGCAGCCATCCGGGGGGCCCTAGCAATCAGCCCCAGCATTTT. It yields the protein CASSHPGGPSNQPQHF.

Worth noting for this clone: At one of its ends the junction is not consistent with the germline gene, which may arise from a read error. V is TRBV7-6 and J is TRBJ2-7; 8 bases map to TRBD1. Germline values: CDR1 SGHVS, CDR2 FNYEAQ. This CDR3 spans 14 amino acids. DNA for the CDR3: TGTGCCAGCAGCTACGGACAGGGCTCCCACGAGCAGTACTTC. Protein product: CASSYGQGSHEQYF.

CDR3 amino acids: CASSLVAGSDYGYTF. In nucleotides, the CDR3 is TGTGCCAGCAGCTTAGTTGCAGGATCCGACTATGGCTACACCTTC. J is TRBJ1-2 and V is TRBV7-2; D not certain. This CDR3 comprises 15 residues. The V end was cut by 1 base, the J end by 3 bases, with 12 bases between. From germline, CDR1 is SGHTA and CDR2 FQGNSA.

Remarks on this clone: At the DNA level, this CDR3 is encoded by other sequences in the same sample as well. V usage is TRBV4-3 and J usage is TRBJ1-4, with 7 bases that match TRBD1. J was trimmed by 0 bases and V by 4 bases; bases with no gene match: 20. This CDR3 comprises 21 residues. Germline V gives CDR1 LGHNA, CDR2 YSLEER. CDR3 protein: CASSPEITGTEGTPTNEKLFF. CDR3 nucleotides: TGCGCCAGCAGCCCAGAGATTACCGGGACAGAGGGCACTCCAACTAATGAAAAACTGTTTTTT.

The chain is built from TRBV7-2 and TRBJ2-5, with a possible D match to TRBD1 (5 bases). V shed 2 bases and J shed 0 bases, with 13 bases lying between them. CDR1 is SGHTA and CDR2 is FQGNSA in the germline V gene. The CDR3 length is 16 residues. The CDR3 is CASSLLRTPYQETQYF. The CDR3 DNA reads TGTGCCAGCAGCTTACTGCGGACACCGTACCAAGAGACCCAGTACTTC.

The V and J genes are TRBV29-1 and TRBJ2-2, with TRBD2 identical over 9 bases. The trim removed 6 bases at V and 5 bases at J, leaving 10 bases unmatched. Germline V gives CDR1 SQVTM, CDR2 ANQGSEA. The CDR3 totals 15 residues. CDR3 in amino acids: CSVAWRGGGTGELFF. Written as DNA, the CDR3 is TGCAGCGTCGCCTGGCGGGGGGGCGGGACCGGGGAGCTGTTTTTT.

This chain connects TRBV11-2 to TRBJ2-7; the D is unclear. Trimming pared 6 bases from V and 6 bases from J, leaving 15 bases between. CDR1 is SGHAT, CDR2 FQNNGV, per germline. The CDR3 is 13 residues long. This chain's CDR3 is CASRPRWVGEQYF. The CDR3 DNA reads as TGTGCCAGCAGGCCCAGGTGGGTGGGCGAGCAGTACTTC.

The rearrangement uses TRBV6-5 and TRBJ2-7; D is uncertain. Trimming removed 4 bases from V and 5 bases from J, with 9 bases in between. CDR3 size: 12 residues. Germline loops: CDR1 MNHEY, CDR2 SVGAGI. The CDR3 DNA sequence: TGTGCCAGCAGTTCTAGGTGCCACGAGCAGTACGTC. The encoded protein is CASSSRCHEQYV.

The V call is TRBV7-9, the J call TRBJ1-2, with no clear D. The CDR3 is made up of 15 amino acids. Germline CDR1 is SEHNR and CDR2 is FQNEAQ (reference sequence). V was cut by 4 bases and J by 7 bases, with 19 bases left in between. CDR3 nucleotides: TGTGCCAGCAGCTCCGATAGACTGTTCGCCAGTGGCTACACCTTC. Translation gives CASSSDRLFASGYTF.

The chain carries TRBV5-1 and TRBJ1-2, with 7 nucleotides matching TRBD1. The CDR3 runs 17 residues. Germline CDR1 SGHRS, CDR2 YFSETQ. V trimming: 4 bases; J trimming: 5 bases; junction bases outside the gene matches: 17. The CDR3: CASSVDGTAIRKYGYTF. The CDR3 DNA follows: TGCGCCAGCAGCGTGGACGGGACAGCCATTAGGAAATATGGCTACACCTTC.

This clone was detected only once. This sequence joins TRBV19 and TRBJ2-1, with 13 bases matching TRBD2. Germline V CDR1 and CDR2: LNHDA, SQIVND (reference sequence). The CDR3 runs to 16 residues. J gave up 10 bases and V 0 bases, and 6 bases lay outside the gene matches. CDR3 DNA sequence: TGTGCCAGTAGTATAGAAGGACTAGCGGGAGTATCAGAGCAGTTCTTC. It encodes CASSIEGLAGVSEQFF.

The V and J genes are TRBV5-1 and TRBJ2-1; TRBD2 matches at 8 bases. The CDR3 extends over 15 amino acids. After removal of 1 base from V and 0 bases from J, the junction contained 0 bases not matched to a gene. Per germline, CDR1 SGHRS and CDR2 YFSETQ. CDR3 amino acids: CASSLRGGSYNEQFF. The CDR3 DNA reads TGCGCCAGCAGCTTGCGGGGGGGCTCCTACAATGAGCAGTTCTTC. Filled out from reference TRBV5-1 and TRBJ2-1, the complete variable domain reads KAGVTQTPRYLIKTRGQQVTLSCSPISGHRSVSWYQQTPGQGLQFLFEYFSETQRNKGNFPGRFSGRQFSNSRSEMNVSTLELGDSALYLCASSLRGGSYNEQFFGPGTRLTVL.

J is TRBJ1-1 and V is TRBV10-3; the D gene is possibly TRBD1 (6 bases). Germline V gene data show CDR1 as ENHRY and CDR2 as SYGVKD. CDR3 length: 15 residues. Trimming took off 1 base at V and 1 base at J, with 10 bases between the two ends. CDR3 bases: TGTGCCATCAGTGAGTTGGGACATAGGAACACTGAAGCTTTCTTT. As protein: CAISELGHRNTEAFF.